These T cell receptor beta chains were read from a single sample in a study of T cells in Graves' hyperthyroidism and ophthalmopathy. Each CDR3 protein is one row after TCRdb ran MiXCR on the multiplex PCR reads. The data contain a few hundred thousand distinct CDR3 sequences, 17% of them singletons. Sequencing was carried out using blood. Source of these receptors: a woman in her forties or fifties with Graves' hyperthyroidism. Both conserved end residues are part of each CDR3. Fields, in order: CDR3 length, V gene, CDR3 protein.

length: 17
V: TRBV5-1
CDR3: CASSLAGIAGGYYEQYF

length: 17
V: TRBV7-3
CDR3: CASSLSPSGSSTDTQYF

length: 15
V: TRBV20-1
CDR3: CSAPPSGAIVHGYTF

length: 19
V: TRBV10-3
CDR3: CAISDFPRLAGFRHGTQYF

length: 13
V: TRBV11-2
CDR3: CASSLASSYEQYF

length: 14
V: TRBV4-2
CDR3: CASRIRQGFYEQYF

length: 13
V: TRBV5-1
CDR3: CASSLDPRDGYTF

length: 14
V: TRBV7-6
CDR3: CASSLWSSGETQYF

length: 12
V: TRBV29-1
CDR3: CSVEREGHEQYF

length: 13
V: TRBV12-3/TRBV12-4
CDR3: CASSLWGRETQYF

length: 14
V: TRBV6-1
CDR3: CASSSGTGLGIQYF

length: 16
V: TRBV5-1
CDR3: CASSLGGTSGRYEQYF

length: 15
V: TRBV30
CDR3: CAWNKPQTAKNIQYF

length: 14
V: TRBV7-2
CDR3: CASSLDGRGKTQYF

length: 13
V: TRBV20-1
CDR3: CSVRGPDRNEQFF

length: 18
V: TRBV19
CDR3: CASSNSAFRDPFYNEQFF

length: 18
V: TRBV4-1
CDR3: CASSQAAPGTAAGSPLHF

length: 14
V: TRBV2
CDR3: CASSVRMANYGYTF

length: 15
V: TRBV5-5
CDR3: CASSSLAGVYNEQFF

length: 15
V: TRBV5-1
CDR3: CASSSGQGRGNEQFF

length: 16
V: TRBV30
CDR3: CAWSVLKAGDAYIQYF

length: 13
V: TRBV30
CDR3: CAWSKGSNQPQHF

length: 14
V: TRBV2
CDR3: CASKGQGSYNEQFF

length: 14
V: TRBV20-1
CDR3: CSARAAGEGETQYF

length: 14
V: TRBV6-6
CDR3: CASSYPGTATTQYF

length: 17
V: TRBV27
CDR3: CASRNGLLAGSSYEQYF

length: 13
V: TRBV18
CDR3: CASSGTGVYGYTF

length: 15
V: TRBV2
CDR3: CASSDETGGVPEQYF